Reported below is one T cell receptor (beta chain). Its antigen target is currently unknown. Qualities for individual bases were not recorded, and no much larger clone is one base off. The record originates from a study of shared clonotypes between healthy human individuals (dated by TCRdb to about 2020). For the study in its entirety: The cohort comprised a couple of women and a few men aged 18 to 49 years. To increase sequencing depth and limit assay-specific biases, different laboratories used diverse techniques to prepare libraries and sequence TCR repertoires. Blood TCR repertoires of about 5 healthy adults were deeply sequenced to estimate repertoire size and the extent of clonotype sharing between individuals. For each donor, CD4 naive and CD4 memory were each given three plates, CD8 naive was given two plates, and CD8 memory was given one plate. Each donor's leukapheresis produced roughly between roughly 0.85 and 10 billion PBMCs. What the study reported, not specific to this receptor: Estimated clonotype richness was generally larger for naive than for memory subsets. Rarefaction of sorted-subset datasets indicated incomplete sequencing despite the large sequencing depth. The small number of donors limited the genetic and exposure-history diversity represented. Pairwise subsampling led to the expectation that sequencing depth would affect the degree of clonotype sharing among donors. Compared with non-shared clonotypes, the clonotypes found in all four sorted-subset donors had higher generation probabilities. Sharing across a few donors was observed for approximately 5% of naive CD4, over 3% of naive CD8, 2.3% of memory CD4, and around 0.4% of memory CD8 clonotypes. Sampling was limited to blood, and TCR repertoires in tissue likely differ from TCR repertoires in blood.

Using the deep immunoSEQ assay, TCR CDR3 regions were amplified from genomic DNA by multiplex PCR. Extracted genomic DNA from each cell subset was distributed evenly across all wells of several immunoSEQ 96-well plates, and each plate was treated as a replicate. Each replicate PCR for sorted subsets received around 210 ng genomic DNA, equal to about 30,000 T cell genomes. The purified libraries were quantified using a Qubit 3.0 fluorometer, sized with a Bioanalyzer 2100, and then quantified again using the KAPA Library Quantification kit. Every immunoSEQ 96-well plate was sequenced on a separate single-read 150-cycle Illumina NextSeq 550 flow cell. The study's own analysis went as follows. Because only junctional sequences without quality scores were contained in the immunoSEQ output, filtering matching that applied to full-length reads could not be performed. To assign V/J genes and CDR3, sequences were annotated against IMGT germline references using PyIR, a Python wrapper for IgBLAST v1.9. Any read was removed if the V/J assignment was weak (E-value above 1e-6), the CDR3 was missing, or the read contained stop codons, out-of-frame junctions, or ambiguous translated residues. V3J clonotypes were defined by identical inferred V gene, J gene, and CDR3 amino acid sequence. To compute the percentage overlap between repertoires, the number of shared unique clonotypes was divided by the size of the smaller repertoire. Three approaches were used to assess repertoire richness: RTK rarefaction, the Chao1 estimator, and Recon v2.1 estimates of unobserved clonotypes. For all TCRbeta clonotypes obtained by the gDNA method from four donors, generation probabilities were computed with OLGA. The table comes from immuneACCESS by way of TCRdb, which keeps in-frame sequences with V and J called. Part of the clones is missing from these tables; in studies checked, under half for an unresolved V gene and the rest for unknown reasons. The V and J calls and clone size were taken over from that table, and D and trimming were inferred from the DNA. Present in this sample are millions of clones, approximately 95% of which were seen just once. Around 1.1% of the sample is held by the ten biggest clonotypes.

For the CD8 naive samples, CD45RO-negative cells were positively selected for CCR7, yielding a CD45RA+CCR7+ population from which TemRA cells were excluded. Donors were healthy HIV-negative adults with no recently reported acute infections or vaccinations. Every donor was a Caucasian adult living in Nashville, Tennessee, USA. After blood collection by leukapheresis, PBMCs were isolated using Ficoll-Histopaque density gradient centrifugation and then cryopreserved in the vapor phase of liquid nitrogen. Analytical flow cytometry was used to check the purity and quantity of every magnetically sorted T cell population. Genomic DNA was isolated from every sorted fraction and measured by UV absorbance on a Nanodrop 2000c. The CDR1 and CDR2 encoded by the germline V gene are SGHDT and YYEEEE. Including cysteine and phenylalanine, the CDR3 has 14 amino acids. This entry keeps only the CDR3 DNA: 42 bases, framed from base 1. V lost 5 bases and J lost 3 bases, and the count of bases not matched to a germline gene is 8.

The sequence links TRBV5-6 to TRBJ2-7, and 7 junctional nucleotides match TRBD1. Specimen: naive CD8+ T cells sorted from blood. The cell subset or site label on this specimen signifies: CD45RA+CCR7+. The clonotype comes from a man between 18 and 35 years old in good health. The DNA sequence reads TGTGCCAGCAGTTTCGGGACAGAATACTACGAGCAGTACTTC. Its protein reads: CASSFGTEYYEQYF.